Listed here are 25 T cell receptor beta chains from one sample, sequenced in a study of CD8 T cells in ankylosing spondylitis. Study observations and caveats: Within ankylosing spondylitis blood, a TCR beta motif made up of several highly homologous variants appeared to be characteristic.

TCRdb re-analysed the 5' RACE reads in MiXCR, keeping a single row per CDR3 protein. The table has hundreds of thousands of distinct CDR3 sequences, around 11% seen once. These receptors' antigens are unknown. Sequenced material: blood, either unsorted or a sorted T cell fraction (not recorded which). The receptors shown here come from a male donor with ankylosing spondylitis.

This clonotype has at least ten counts. This sequence joins TRBV20-1 and TRBJ2-3, with TRBD2 identical over 11 bases. Germline values: CDR1 DFQATT, CDR2 SNEGSKA (reference sequence). The V gene end was trimmed by 5 bases and the J gene end by 2 bases; junction bases not matched to a gene: 3. The CDR3 consists of 14 residues. CDR3 protein: CSAGGLAATDTQYF. CDR3 coding DNA: TGCAGTGCTGGGGGACTAGCGGCCACAGATACGCAGTATTTT.

This clonotype was counted once. The gene calls are TRBV18 and TRBJ2-7; D assignment may be TRBD1 or TRBD2 (5 bases each). Per the germline V gene, CDR1 is KGHSH and CDR2 is LQKENI. The CDR3 contains 15 residues. Trimming pared 6 bases from V and 0 bases from J, leaving 15 bases between. The CDR3 DNA is TGTGCCAGCTCGGGGCGGGTACCCTCCTCCTACGAGCAGTACTTC. It yields the protein CASSGRVPSSYEQYF.

A note on this clonotype: The junction differs from germline at one of its ends, possibly a read error. V usage is TRBV7-7 and J usage is TRBJ2-1; possibly TRBD2 for D (6 bases). The CDR3 sequence is 16 residues long. Germline lookup yields CDR1 SSHAT and CDR2 FNYEAQ (reference sequence). CDR3 region: CASRYSGGGSYNEQFF. Written as DNA, the CDR3 is TGTGCTAGCAGGTATAGCGGTGGGGGCTCCTACAATGAGCAGTTCTTC. The full variable domain, its missing parts supplied by reference TRBV7-7 and TRBJ2-1, is GAGVSQSPRYKVTKRGQDVTLRCDPISSHATLYWYQQALGQGPEFLTYFNYEAQPDKSGLPSDRFSAERPEGSISTLTIQRTEQRDSAMYRCASRYSGGGSYNEQFFGPGTRLTVL.

The chain employs TRBV6-5 and TRBJ1-3, with 8 bases identical to TRBD1. The CDR3 runs 14 residues. Germline lookup yields CDR1 MNHEY and CDR2 SVGAGI. J lost 4 bases, V lost 2 bases, and 1 base had no gene match. The CDR3 bases are TGTGCCAGCAGTTACCGGGACAGGGGAAACACCATATATTTT. Amino acid sequence: CASSYRDRGNTIYF.

This clonotype was recorded a few times. The V gene is TRBV6-5, the J gene TRBJ1-3; the D is unclear. This CDR3 contains 17 residues. V dropped 2 bases and J dropped 0 bases, with 14 bases sitting between them. Germline-derived CDR1 and CDR2 are MNHEY and SVGAGI. The CDR3 protein is CASSYGVRSASGNTIYF. DNA for the CDR3: TGTGCCAGCAGTTACGGGGTTAGGTCCGCCTCTGGAAACACCATATATTTT.

The chain employs TRBV20-1 and TRBJ1-2; D remains ambiguous. The CDR3 loop spans 12 amino acids. CDR1 and CDR2 (germline): DFQATT, SNEGSKA (reference sequence). CDR3: CSLHYRNYGYTF. CDR3 DNA sequence: TGCAGCCTTCACTACAGAAACTATGGCTACACCTTC.

The gene calls are TRBV12-5 and TRBJ1-2; a possible D gene is TRBD1 (5 bases). Germline CDR1 and CDR2: LGHNT and FRNRAP. Trimming shortened V by 1 base and J by 5 bases, and 26 bases separated the two germline ends. The CDR3 is made up of 19 amino acids. CDR3 amino acids: CASGLAPWGVFSRDYGYTF. The CDR3 DNA sequence: TGTGCTAGTGGTTTGGCCCCGTGGGGGGTCTTCTCGAGGGATTATGGCTACACCTTC.

This clonotype occurred a few times. This rearrangement joins TRBV10-3 to TRBJ2-7; perhaps TRBD1 as D (6 bases). This CDR3 is 13 amino acids long. V was trimmed by 11 bases and J by 5 bases, leaving 19 bases between them. Germline assignment: CDR1 ENHRY and CDR2 SYGVKD. The CDR3 DNA is TGTGCCGCCGGGGTCAGGGGATCTGACGAGCAGTACTTC. Protein: CAAGVRGSDEQYF.

The chain joins TRBV7-9 to TRBJ2-1; 11 positions agree with TRBD2. The germline V gene has CDR1 SEHNR and CDR2 FQNEAQ (reference sequence). Unmatched junction bases numbered 13, after V lost 4 bases and J lost 14 bases. The CDR3 has 15 amino acids. The CDR3 sequence is CASSSLAGGPHFEFF. In DNA, the CDR3 is TGTGCCAGCAGCTCGCTAGCGGGAGGCCCTCATTTCGAGTTCTTC.

Here the CDR3 DNA reads TGTGCCAGCTCACATAGAGGGACAGGACGCAATCAGCCCCAGCATTTT. Protein product: CASSHRGTGRNQPQHF. This rearrangement joins TRBV18 to TRBJ1-5, with 8 bases identical to TRBD1. CDR1 and CDR2 (germline): KGHSH, LQKENI. The CDR3 runs to 16 residues. V lost 4 bases, J lost 2 bases, and 7 bases stayed unmatched.

This clonotype showed up many times. The chain carries TRBV28 and TRBJ1-2, with 7 bases fitting TRBD1. The CDR3 runs to 14 residues. With V trimmed by 5 bases and J by 4 bases, 7 bases remained unmatched. CDR1 is MDHEN and CDR2 is SYDVKM in the germline V gene. CDR3 in amino acids: CASSITHRGYGYTF. The DNA for the CDR3 is TGTGCCAGCAGTATAACCCACAGGGGCTATGGCTACACCTTC.

The table lists this clonotype with a few counts. The genes are TRBV7-2 and TRBJ2-3, with D possibly TRBD2 on 6 matching bases. Germline CDR1 is SGHTA and CDR2 is FQGNSA. This CDR3 is built from 14 residues. Trimming removed 5 bases at V and 3 bases at J, with 12 bases between. The CDR3 coding sequence is TGTGCCAGCAGCCGCAAGGAGGGGACAGATACGCAGTATTTT. Amino acids: CASSRKEGTDTQYF.

This chain joins TRBV4-2 and TRBJ2-1, with 11 bases aligning to TRBD1. Per germline, CDR1 LGHNA and CDR2 YNFKEQ. J lost 9 bases, V lost 4 bases, and 5 bases had no gene match. The CDR3 loop spans 14 amino acids. The CDR3 protein is CASSLGQGEGEQFF. For the CDR3, the DNA is TGTGCCAGCAGCCTGGGACAGGGGGAGGGTGAGCAGTTCTTC.

This clonotype occurred a few times. The V gene is TRBV12-3 or TRBV12-4, the J gene TRBJ2-5; 7 bases align to TRBD2. The CDR3 has 15 amino acids. Trimming at V came to 1 base and at J to 3 bases, leaving 5 bases not matched to a gene. CDR3 loop: CASSLGGGIKETQYF. As DNA, the CDR3 is TGTGCCAGCAGTTTAGGGGGAGGGATAAAAGAGACCCAGTACTTC.

The chain has TRBV6-2 or TRBV6-3 and TRBJ2-1, with 7 bases identical to TRBD1. Per germline, CDR1 MNHEY and CDR2 SVGEGT. V dropped 7 bases and J dropped 3; count of bases not matched to a gene: 9. There are 15 residues in the CDR3. The CDR3 region is CASKPGQEIYNEQFF. For the CDR3, the DNA is TGTGCCAGCAAACCAGGACAGGAGATCTACAATGAGCAGTTCTTC.

This clonotype has a handful of counts. V and J are TRBV5-1 and TRBJ2-3; TRBD2 matches 11 bases. The CDR3 covers 14 residues. Trimming took 3 bases from V and 5 from J; bases not matched to a gene: 2. Germline assignment: CDR1 SGHRS and CDR2 YFSETQ. The CDR3 coding sequence is TGCGCCAGCAGCTCGGGACTAGCGGAAGATACGCAGTATTTT. Its protein is CASSSGLAEDTQYF.

This clonotype was seen a few times. The rearrangement joins TRBV3-1 to TRBJ2-1; 7 nucleotides line up with TRBD2. The CDR3 consists of 17 residues. Looked up from germline, CDR1 is LGHDT and CDR2 is YNNKEL (reference sequence). J was trimmed by 5 bases and V by 6 bases; bases with no gene match: 16. CDR3 loop: CASSPKAGSLFNNEQFF. The CDR3 DNA reads TGTGCCAGCAGTCCGAAAGCGGGATCCTTATTCAACAATGAGCAGTTCTTC.

Here the CDR3 reads CSAPRTGVSSPLHF. DNA of the CDR3: TGCAGTGCTCCCCGGACCGGGGTGTCGTCACCCCTCCACTTT. This chain joins TRBV20-1 and TRBJ1-6; D call uncertain. Trimming stripped 5 bases from V and 10 bases from J, with 18 bases between. This CDR3 spans 14 amino acids. Germline values: CDR1 DFQATT, CDR2 SNEGSKA (reference sequence).

This clonotype was observed a handful of times. The chain combines TRBV5-6 with TRBJ1-2, with no clear D. CDR1 and CDR2 from the germline V gene are SGHDT and YYEEEE. The CDR3 has 14 amino acids. V was clipped by 4 bases and J by 2 bases, with 12 bases between them. The CDR3 loop is CASSPIGSNYGYTF. The CDR3 bases are TGTGCCAGCAGCCCCATCGGCTCCAACTATGGCTACACCTTC.

The sample holds many counts of this clonotype. The gene calls are TRBV29-1 and TRBJ2-3; 11 bases agree with TRBD2. Germline V CDR1 and CDR2: SQVTM, ANQGSEA. Trimming at V came to 4 bases and at J to 2 bases, leaving 11 bases not matched to a gene. The CDR3 consists of 17 residues. Here the CDR3 DNA reads TGCAGCGTTGGGGCCGTACTAGCGGGGGCCAACACAGATACGCAGTATTTT. Its translation is CSVGAVLAGANTDTQYF.

V and J are TRBV20-1 and TRBJ2-6; D is ambiguous. CDR1 and CDR2 from the germline V gene are DFQATT and SNEGSKA (reference sequence). Trimming pared 3 bases from V and 1 base from J, leaving 10 bases between. The CDR3 contains 15 residues. CDR3 DNA sequence: TGCAGTGCTAGCTCCCTTGTGTCTGGGGCCAACGTCCTGACTTTC. Encoded protein: CSASSLVSGANVLTF.

This clonotype was observed at least ten times. The chain is built from TRBV12-3 or TRBV12-4 and TRBJ2-7; the match to TRBD2 covers 8 bases. CDR3 length equals 15 residues. Trimming took 3 bases from V and 6 from J; bases not matched to a gene: 10. CDR3 sequence reads: CASSFSFGRGSEQYF. DNA of the CDR3: TGTGCCAGCAGTTTTAGTTTCGGGAGGGGTAGCGAGCAGTACTTC.

The rearrangement uses TRBV4-2 and TRBJ1-3, with unresolved D. This CDR3 is built from 14 residues. Trimming left V 0 bases short and J 1 base short, with 4 bases between. Germline V gives CDR1 LGHNA, CDR2 YNFKEQ. CDR3 protein: CASSQDESGNTIYF. The CDR3 DNA sequence: TGTGCCAGCAGCCAAGATGAATCTGGAAACACCATATATTTT.

In its sample, this clonotype was seen a few times. This chain uses TRBV28 with TRBJ2-7; 14 nucleotides agree with TRBD2. Germline CDR1 and CDR2: MDHEN and SYDVKM. The ends lost 4 bases at V and 2 bases at J; junction bases unmatched: 10. This CDR3 is 18 amino acids long. CDR3 nucleotides: TGTGCCAGCAGTTCCGGGACTAGCGGGAGAGGAGGGACCTACGAGCAGTACTTC. This gives the protein CASSSGTSGRGGTYEQYF.

This clonotype has more than one count but fewer than ten. The chain combines TRBV15 with TRBJ1-6; D might be TRBD1 (5 bases). The CDR3 is 14 residues long. The V end was cut by 1 base, the J end by 10 bases, with 11 bases between. Per the germline V gene, CDR1 is LNHNV and CDR2 is YYDKDF (reference sequence). The chain's CDR3 is CATSRAQGRSPLHF. CDR3 sequence (DNA): TGTGCCACCAGCAGAGCCCAGGGAAGGTCACCCCTCCACTTT. The full variable domain, rest sourced from reference TRBV15 and TRBJ1-6, is DAMVIQNPRYQVTQFGKPVTLSCSQTLNHNVMYWYQQKSSQAPKLLFHYYDKDFNNEADTPDNFQSRRPNTSFCFLDIRSPGLGDTAMYLCATSRAQGRSPLHFGNGTRLTVT.